The present T cell receptor (beta chain) was sequenced within a study of blood T cells in healthy people across ages. V was cut by 5 bases and J by 0 bases, with 11 bases left in between. This CDR3 has 14 residues. The germline V gene encodes CDR1 MNHEY and CDR2 SMNVEV (reference sequence). A sample-barcoded 5' primer and a J-beta primer mix were used in a second PCR of about 7 to 11 cycles. One entry per CDR3 protein, called by TCRdb with MiXCR from the 5' RACE reads. The table includes about 1,500,000 distinct CDR3 sequences, 28% detected once. Isolation per sample recovered at least 7 million PBMCs. This clonotype was seen only a few times.

This clonotype originated in a woman in her 30s in good health. The sample comprised blood. The chain links TRBV27 to TRBJ2-7; tentatively, D is TRBD2 (6 bases). CDR3 sequence reads: CASSPVEGSYEQYF. In nucleotides, the CDR3 is TGTGCCAGCAGTCCGGTGGAGGGCTCCTACGAGCAGTACTTC.